Each of the 3 T cell receptor beta chains below was sequenced from the same sample in a study of control samples from healthy donors and cancer patients. Profiled with immunoSEQ multiplex PCR; TCRdb holds only in-frame clones, not every one. Of about 170,000 clones listed, around 90% are singletons. The sequencing sample was made of blood. These receptors all come from a man aged 30-40 years in good health.

The V and J genes are TRBV15 and TRBJ1-5; 7 bases agree with TRBD1. The CDR3 has 15 amino acids. Germline CDR1 LNHNV, CDR2 YYDKDF (reference sequence). Trimming removed 3 bases from V and 7 bases from J; junction bases left unmatched: 9. The CDR3 loop reads CATSSRQGGRQPQHF. In DNA form, the CDR3 reads TGTGCCACCAGCAGTAGACAGGGAGGAAGACAGCCCCAGCATTTT. The full variable domain, with the rest looked up from reference TRBV15 and TRBJ1-5, is DAMVIQNPRYQVTQFGKPVTLSCSQTLNHNVMYWYQQKSSQAPKLLFHYYDKDFNNEADTPDNFQSRRPNTSFCFLDIRSPGLGDTAMYLCATSSRQGGRQPQHFGDGTRLSIL.

This clone appeared a single time. The chain has TRBV15 and TRBJ1-4; no firm D call. Trimming left V 0 bases short and J 6 bases short, with 14 bases between. Germline-derived CDR1 and CDR2 are LNHNV and YYDKDF (reference sequence). CDR3 length equals 16 residues. The CDR3 here is CATSREYIQRDEKLFF. As DNA, the CDR3 is TGTGCCACCAGCAGAGAGTACATTCAACGGGATGAAAAACTGTTTTTT. Complete variable domain (other parts from reference TRBV15 and TRBJ1-4): DAMVIQNPRYQVTQFGKPVTLSCSQTLNHNVMYWYQQKSSQAPKLLFHYYDKDFNNEADTPDNFQSRRPNTSFCFLDIRSPGLGDTAMYLCATSREYIQRDEKLFFGSGTQLSVL.

The V and J genes are TRBV24-1 and TRBJ2-5, with D perhaps TRBD2 (5 bases). The V end was cut by 4 bases, the J end by 0 bases, with 14 bases between. Per germline, CDR1 KGHDR and CDR2 SFDVKD. The CDR3 is made up of 16 amino acids. This CDR3 is CATSDSRTGYQETQYF. CDR3 bases: TGTGCCACCAGTGACTCAAGGACGGGGTACCAAGAGACCCAGTACTTC.